The TCR beta chain described here comes from a study of T cells in women clearing cervical HPV infection (dated by TCRdb to between 2018 and 2020). General notes on the study: Cases were 25 women with histologically confirmed HPV16-related CIN3 or worse, including a couple of invasive cancers. Controls were 25 or so women whose single incident HPV16 infection cleared within 12 months without precancer or cancer developing. Blood from cases was collected at the visit where the lesion was first found, while blood from controls was collected once the infection could no longer be detected. Among cases, blood sampling occurred a median of 149 days after lesion detection, with an interquartile range of 90 to 200 days. Since HLA typing was available for only a few women, HLA type could not be ruled out as a confounder. An exploratory proof-of-principle case-control study, nested within the Guanacaste HPV Natural History Study in Costa Rica, was conducted to compare TCR repertoires across cervical HPV16 outcomes. Cases were matched to controls by age within five years and by the year the sample was collected. Cases had a median age of approximately 35 years compared with 38 to 40 for controls, and baseline characteristics showed no significant differences between the groups. In the parent cohort, around 9,800 women aged 18 or older were enrolled in Guanacaste, Costa Rica, during about 1992 to 1994 and then followed for roughly seven years. Five blinded duplicates per group were added as quality controls, giving 60 or so samples: 50 or so participants and some 10 replicates.

About this clone itself: The specificity of this receptor is unknown. The read gets to within 3 residues of the CDR3 end, and the germline J gene fills in the rest.

Every participant had a single incident cervical HPV16 infection, and women with prevalent HPV16 infections were excluded. Cervical HPV DNA was detected by MY09/MY11 PCR and genotyped by dot-blot hybridization. Fifteen mL of heparinized blood were centrifuged, and the buffy coat was split into aliquots, frozen at -30 degrees C, and then kept at -80 degrees C. QIAGEN kits were used to extract genomic DNA from the buffy coat specimens. Its CDR3 holds 14 amino acids, cysteine through phenylalanine. Of the CDR3's DNA, 33 bases were read; they are in frame from base 1. CDR1 SGHRS and CDR2 YFSETQ were looked up in the germline V gene. Germline trimming amounts to 4 bases on V and 3 bases on J, with 5 as the count of junction bases outside the gene matches. Overall study results and their limits: TRBV6-7 relative abundance was lower in cases than in controls (around 0.11% versus 0.15%; Bonferroni P = 0.0008). Because the number of T cells per sample was unknown, the richness differences could reflect varying T-cell content rather than repertoire biology. Because of the cross-sectional design, the study could not determine whether the associations came before infection or resulted from infection, and neither effector/memory subsets nor HPV-specific T cells were isolated. Random forest classifiers combining richness and V gene abundances distinguished cases from controls with an estimated AUC of roughly 0.81. Significantly higher TCR repertoire richness was observed in CIN3+ cases than in controls across sequencing depths, whereas no difference in evenness was found.

TCR beta CDR3 regions were amplified by multiplex PCR from an average of about 1,100 ng genomic DNA per sample using the immunoSEQ assay. The assay corrected primer bias using a complete synthetic TCR repertoire to establish an amplification baseline. Amplicons were sequenced on the Illumina platform. On the study's bioinformatics: Sequence errors were corrected by clustering with frequency ratios and a modified nearest-neighbor algorithm, and the sequences were then analyzed in the immunoSEQ Analyzer using IMGT gene definitions. At each rarefaction depth, TCR richness and evenness were averaged across 20 rarefaction repeats, and samples with fewer sequences than that depth were excluded. V, D and J gene relative abundances were compared between groups with Wilcoxon rank sum tests, applying FDR correction. Blinded duplicates gave an intraclass correlation of roughly 95% for TCR richness and an average of 76.4% across around 70 gene segments. The table was pulled from immuneACCESS by TCRdb, which kept in-frame rearrangements only. Such tables lose some clones; where checked, under half of the loss comes from unresolved V genes, and the rest has no known cause. V and J calls and clone size follow that table, whereas D and trimming were derived from the DNA. This sample's table has entries for about 30,000 clones. The ten largest clonotypes hold 3.1% of the sample.

The V gene is TRBV5-1 and the J gene is TRBJ1-2, with TRBD1 identical over 8 junction bases. The source of this sequence is a woman between 18 and 75 years old with a cervical HPV16 infection that either progressed to CIN3+ or cleared (not recorded which). The specimen sequenced was blood buffy coat. The CDR3 bases that were read are TGCGCCAGCAGCCATCAGGGGGCGTACTATGGC. Its translation is CASSHQGAYYG. The full-length CDR3 reads as CASSHQGAYYGYTF. With the rest looked up from the reference TRBV5-1 and TRBJ1-2 genes rather than sequenced, the full variable domain is KAGVTQTPRYLIKTRGQQVTLSCSPISGHRSVSWYQQTPGQGLQFLFEYFSETQRNKGNFPGRFSGRQFSNSRSEMNVSTLELGDSALYLCASSHQGAYYGYTFGSGTRLTVV.